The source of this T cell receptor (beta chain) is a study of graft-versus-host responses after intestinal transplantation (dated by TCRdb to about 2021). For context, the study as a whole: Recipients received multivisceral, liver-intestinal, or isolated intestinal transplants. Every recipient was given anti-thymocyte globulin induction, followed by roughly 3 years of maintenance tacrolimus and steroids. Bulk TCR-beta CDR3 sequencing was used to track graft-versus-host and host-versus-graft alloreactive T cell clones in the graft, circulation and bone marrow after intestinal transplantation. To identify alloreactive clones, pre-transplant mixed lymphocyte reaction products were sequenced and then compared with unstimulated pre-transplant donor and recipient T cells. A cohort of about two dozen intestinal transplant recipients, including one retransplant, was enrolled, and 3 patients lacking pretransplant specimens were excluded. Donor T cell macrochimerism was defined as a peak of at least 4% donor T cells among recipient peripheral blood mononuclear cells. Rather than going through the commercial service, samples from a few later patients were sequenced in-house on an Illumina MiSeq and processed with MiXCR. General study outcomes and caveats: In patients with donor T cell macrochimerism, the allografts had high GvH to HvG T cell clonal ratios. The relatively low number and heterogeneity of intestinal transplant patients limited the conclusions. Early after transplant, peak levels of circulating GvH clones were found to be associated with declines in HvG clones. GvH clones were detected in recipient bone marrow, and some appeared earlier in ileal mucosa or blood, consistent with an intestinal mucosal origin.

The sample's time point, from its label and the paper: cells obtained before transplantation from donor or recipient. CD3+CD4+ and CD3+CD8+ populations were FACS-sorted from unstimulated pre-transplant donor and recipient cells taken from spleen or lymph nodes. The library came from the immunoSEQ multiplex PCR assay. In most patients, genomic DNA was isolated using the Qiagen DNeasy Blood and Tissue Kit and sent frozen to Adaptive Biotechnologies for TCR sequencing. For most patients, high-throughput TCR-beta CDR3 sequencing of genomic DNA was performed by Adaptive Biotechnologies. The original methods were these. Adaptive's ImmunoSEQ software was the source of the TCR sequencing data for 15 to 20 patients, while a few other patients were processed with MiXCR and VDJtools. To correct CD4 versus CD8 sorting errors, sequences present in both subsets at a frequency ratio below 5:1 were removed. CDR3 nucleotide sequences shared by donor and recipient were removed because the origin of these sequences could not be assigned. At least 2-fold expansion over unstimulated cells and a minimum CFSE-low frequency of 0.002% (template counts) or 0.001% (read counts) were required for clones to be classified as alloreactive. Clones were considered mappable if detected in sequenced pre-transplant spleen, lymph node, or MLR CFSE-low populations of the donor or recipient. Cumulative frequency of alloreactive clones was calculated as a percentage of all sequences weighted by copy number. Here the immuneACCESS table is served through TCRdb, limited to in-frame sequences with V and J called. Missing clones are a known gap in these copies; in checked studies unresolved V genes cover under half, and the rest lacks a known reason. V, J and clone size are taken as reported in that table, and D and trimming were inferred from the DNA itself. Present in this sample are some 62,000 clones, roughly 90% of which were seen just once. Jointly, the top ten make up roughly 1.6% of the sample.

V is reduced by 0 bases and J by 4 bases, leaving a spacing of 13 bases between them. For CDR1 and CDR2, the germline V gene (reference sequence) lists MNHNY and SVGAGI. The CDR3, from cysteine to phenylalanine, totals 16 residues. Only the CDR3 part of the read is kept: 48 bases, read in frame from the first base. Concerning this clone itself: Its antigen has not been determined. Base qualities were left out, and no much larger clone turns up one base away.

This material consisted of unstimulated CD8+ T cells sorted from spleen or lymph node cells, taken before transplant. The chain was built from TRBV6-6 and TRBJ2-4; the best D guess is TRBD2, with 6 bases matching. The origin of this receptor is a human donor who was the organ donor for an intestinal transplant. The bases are TGTGCCAGCAGTTACTCAGGGGAACGGGGGAAAAACATTCAGTACTTC. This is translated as CASSYSGERGKNIQYF.